The 7 T cell receptor beta chains below all came from one sample that was sequenced in a study of cytomegalovirus exposure and HLA in healthy donors. Use of 60 Vbeta and 13 Jbeta primers characterized the PCR. Repertoires were generated with immunoSEQ multiplex PCR, while TCRdb's copy carries only in-frame clones and drops some. The sample lists under 200,000 clones, roughly 77% occurring once. Sequencing was performed on PBMCs. Source of these receptors: a woman aged 40 to 50 in good health and CMV-seropositive.

The rearrangement joins TRBV4-3 to TRBJ2-2; 9 bases line up with TRBD1. V shed 0 bases, J shed 6 bases, and the junction held 8 bases outside the gene matches. The germline V gene encodes CDR1 LGHNA and CDR2 YSLEER. This CDR3 spans 17 amino acids. The CDR3 loop reads CASSQDITGGKSGELFF. In DNA form, the CDR3 reads TGCGCCAGCAGCCAAGACATTACAGGGGGCAAGTCCGGGGAGCTGTTTTTT.

The V and J genes are TRBV6-5 and TRBJ2-1, with TRBD2 identical over 11 bases. Germline CDR1 reads MNHEY; CDR2 reads SVGAGI. The V gene end was trimmed by 6 bases and the J gene end by 12 bases; junction bases not matched to a gene: 10. CDR3 length: 14 residues. The CDR3 region has the DNA TGTGCCAGCAGCGATAGCGGGAGGGCCCGTGGGCAGTTCTTC. Translated: CASSDSGRARGQFF.

This clone was counted a single time. The chain is built from TRBV2 and TRBJ2-5, with 8 bases matching TRBD1. The CDR3 is made up of 18 amino acids. V shed 6 bases and J 0 bases; nucleotides not matched to a gene: 15. CDR1 and CDR2 (germline): SNHLY, FYNNEI. CDR3 DNA sequence: TGTGCCAGCAGGGACCCGGGACAGGCAGGCCCCTACCAAGAGACCCAGTACTTC. Translated, it gives CASRDPGQAGPYQETQYF.

This rearrangement joins TRBV19 to TRBJ1-1; the D gene is possibly TRBD1 (5 bases). The CDR3 consists of 13 residues. V was cut by 5 bases and J by 1 base, with 8 bases left in between. Germline V gene data show CDR1 as LNHDA and CDR2 as SQIVND (reference sequence). CDR3 sequence: CASSLTENTEAFF. DNA of the CDR3: TGTGCCAGTAGTCTGACAGAGAACACTGAAGCTTTCTTT.

Of note for this clone: At the DNA level, this CDR3 is encoded by other sequences in the same sample as well. This chain connects TRBV6-6 to TRBJ1-5, with D maybe TRBD1 (6 bases). The CDR3 covers 16 residues. The V and J ends lost 6 bases and 5 bases respectively, with 20 bases between them. Germline-derived CDR1 and CDR2 are MNHNY and SVGAGI (reference sequence). The CDR3 loop reads CASRVGQQGADQPQHF. In DNA, the CDR3 is TGTGCCAGCAGGGTCGGACAGCAGGGAGCAGATCAGCCCCAGCATTTT.

This clone appeared once. The J gene is TRBJ1-4, the V gene TRBV29-1; D not certain. This CDR3 is built from 13 residues. Germline V gene data show CDR1 as SQVTM and CDR2 as ANQGSEA. The V end lost 6 bases, the J end lost 0 bases, and 8 bases lay between the germline ends. CDR3 protein: CSVEEATNEKLFF. The CDR3, as DNA: TGCAGCGTCGAGGAGGCAACTAATGAAAAACTGTTTTTT.

This clone was detected once. The chain is built from TRBV7-2 and TRBJ1-5, with D uncertain. This CDR3 is built from 13 residues. The V gene lost 1 base and the J gene lost 6 bases, with 7 bases spanning the gap. Germline CDR1 SGHTA, CDR2 FQGNSA. The CDR3 reads CASSLEPGQPQHF. Written as DNA, the CDR3 is TGTGCCAGCAGCTTAGAACCGGGTCAGCCCCAGCATTTT.